This TCR beta chain was identified during a study of breast tumors, draining lymph nodes, adjacent tissues. Study conclusions and caveats: Compared with lymph nodes, tumors were less diverse; compared with nontumor tissue, more. Tumor and nontumor repertoires were significantly more similar in luminal-like than in basal-like breast cancer. That most tumor T cells come from lymph nodes remained unproven.

TCRdb analysed the multiplex PCR reads with MiXCR anew, one entry per CDR3 protein. This table holds 290,000 or so distinct CDR3 sequences, roughly 30% found once. CDR1 is MNHEY, CDR2 SMNVEV, per germline (reference sequence). Trimming stripped 6 bases from V and 0 bases from J, with 9 bases between. The length of the CDR3 is 14 residues. A note on this clonotype: Its antigen is not identified.

Samples came from axillary lymph nodes draining the breast cancer. The sequenced sample consisted of axillary lymph node tissue. The TCR sequence derives from a female donor with breast cancer. Some clones in this sample may be carry-over from other donors' samples. The chain uses TRBV27 and TRBJ2-4, with D perhaps TRBD2 (5 bases). CDR3 nucleotides: TGTGCCAGCAGGGTCGGGAAAGCCAAAAACATTCAGTACTTC. The encoded protein is CASRVGKAKNIQYF.